These 25 T cell receptor beta chains share one sample of origin, sequenced in a study of early T cells in non-severe SARS-CoV-2 infection. Each CDR3 protein is one row after TCRdb ran MiXCR on the 5' RACE reads. Found here are about 49,000 distinct CDR3 sequences, about 11% of them singletons; the top ten hold approximately 8.5%. Sequenced: whole blood. All receptors derive from an adult who was a healthcare worker with PCR-confirmed SARS-CoV-2 infection or an uninfected control (not recorded which).

This clonotype was counted many times. The rearrangement links TRBV7-2 to TRBJ2-3, with no clear D. The CDR3 runs 12 residues. Trimming left V 5 bases short and J 2 bases short, with 5 bases between. The V gene's germline CDR1 is SGHTA and CDR2 FQGNSA. The CDR3 is CASSRDTDTQYF. Written as DNA, the CDR3 is TGTGCCAGCAGCCGCGACACAGATACGCAGTATTTT.

There are many counts of this clonotype. The J gene is TRBJ1-1, the V gene TRBV20-1; 7 nucleotides align to TRBD1. The CDR3 length is 13 residues. J gave up 3 bases and V 7 bases, and 8 bases lay outside the gene matches. The germline gives CDR1 DFQATT, CDR2 SNEGSKA (reference sequence). Here the CDR3 reads CSVLDRSDTEAFF. Here the CDR3 DNA reads TGCAGTGTCTTGGACAGGTCCGACACTGAAGCTTTCTTT.

This sequence joins TRBV15 and TRBJ2-7; 7 nucleotides match TRBD1. Trimming removed 1 base from V and 5 bases from J; junction bases left unmatched: 8. The CDR3 runs to 15 residues. Per germline, CDR1 LNHNV and CDR2 YYDKDF (reference sequence). This CDR3 is CATSRAIDRDHEQYF. DNA for the CDR3: TGTGCCACCAGCAGAGCTATAGACAGGGACCACGAGCAGTACTTC.

CDR3 DNA: TGTGCCAGCAGCCTTAGCGGGGGGGGCTACAATGAGCAGTTCTTC. Translated: CASSLSGGGYNEQFF. This chain joins TRBV11-2 and TRBJ2-1; 11 bases are a match to TRBD2. Trimming removed 5 bases from V and 3 bases from J; junction bases left unmatched: 3. The CDR3 is 15 amino acids. CDR1 is SGHAT and CDR2 is FQNNGV in the germline V gene.

This clonotype was found many times. The rearrangement links TRBV6-1 to TRBJ2-6; D is ambiguous. Per the germline V gene, CDR1 is MNHNS and CDR2 is SASEGT. Trimming removed 8 bases at V and 0 bases at J, with 11 bases between. The CDR3 contains 15 residues. The CDR3 DNA follows: TGTGCCAGCCAAATGGATCTCTCTGGGGCCAACGTCCTGACTTTC. It encodes CASQMDLSGANVLTF.

A few counts support this clonotype. The V call is TRBV5-1, the J call TRBJ2-7; 13 bases map to TRBD2. From germline, CDR1 is SGHRS and CDR2 YFSETQ. The junction had 1 base not matched to a gene; V was cut back by 7 bases and J by 0 bases. CDR3 length equals 14 residues. The CDR3 sequence is CASGLAGASYEQYF. Written as DNA, the CDR3 is TGCGCCAGCGGACTAGCGGGGGCCTCCTACGAGCAGTACTTC. Using reference TRBV5-1 and TRBJ2-7 for the parts outside the CDR3, the full variable domain is KAGVTQTPRYLIKTRGQQVTLSCSPISGHRSVSWYQQTPGQGLQFLFEYFSETQRNKGNFPGRFSGRQFSNSRSEMNVSTLELGDSALYLCASGLAGASYEQYFGPGTRLTVT.

This clonotype occurred many times. This rearrangement joins TRBV5-1 to TRBJ2-5; D is ambiguous. The CDR3 length is 14 residues. V dropped 0 bases and J dropped 5 bases, with 11 bases sitting between them. Germline CDR1 is SGHRS and CDR2 is YFSETQ. CDR3 loop: CASSLELHLETQYF. In DNA, the CDR3 is TGCGCCAGCAGCTTGGAGTTGCATTTGGAGACCCAGTACTTC.

In this sample, this clonotype turned up a few times. The chain recombines TRBV3-1 with TRBJ2-7; no firm D call. The CDR3 has 12 amino acids. Per germline, CDR1 LGHDT and CDR2 YNNKEL (reference sequence). V gave up 1 base and J gave up 6 bases, with 7 bases separating them. CDR3 DNA sequence: TGTGCCAGCAGCCAAGCAGGCGCCGAGCAGTACTTC. Encoded protein: CASSQAGAEQYF.

This clonotype has more than one count but fewer than ten. CDR3 protein: CASSFASSYEQYF. As DNA, the CDR3 is TGTGCCAGCAGCTTCGCTAGCAGTTACGAGCAGTACTTC. The chain employs TRBV7-9 and TRBJ2-7; D perhaps matches TRBD2 (5 bases). Trimming stripped 3 bases from V and 4 bases from J, with 10 bases between. This CDR3 is 13 amino acids long. Germline V gives CDR1 SEHNR, CDR2 FQNEAQ (reference sequence). Variable domain in full (rest from reference TRBV7-9 and TRBJ2-7): DTGVSQNPRHKITKRGQNVTFRCDPISEHNRLYWYRQTLGQGPEFLTYFQNEAQLEKSRLLSDRFSAERPKGSFSTLEIQRTEQGDSAMYLCASSFASSYEQYFGPGTRLTVT.

J is TRBJ2-7 and V is TRBV10-1; D uncertain. V dropped 4 bases and J dropped 2 bases, with 9 bases sitting between them. The germline gives CDR1 WNHNN, CDR2 SYGVQD (reference sequence). The CDR3 spans 13 residues. The CDR3 loop is CASSAGFTYEQYF. The CDR3 region has the DNA TGCGCCAGCAGTGCGGGCTTCACCTACGAGCAGTACTTC.

This clonotype was picked up a small number of times. The chain employs TRBV7-9 and TRBJ2-4, with D tentatively TRBD2 (6 bases). The CDR3 is 15 amino acids. Per the germline V gene, CDR1 is SEHNR and CDR2 is FQNEAQ (reference sequence). Trimming removed 5 bases from V and 1 base from J, with 12 bases in between. The CDR3 reads CASSLPEGAKNIQYF. The CDR3 nucleotides are TGTGCCAGCAGCCTTCCGGAGGGGGCCAAAAACATTCAGTACTTC.

The J gene is TRBJ2-5, the V gene TRBV29-1, with D tentatively TRBD1 (6 bases). The CDR3 is made up of 13 amino acids. V gave up 8 bases and J gave up 2 bases, with 15 bases separating them. The V gene's germline CDR1 is SQVTM and CDR2 ANQGSEA. CDR3 sequence (DNA): TGCAGCACTACCGGACAGTTGCAAGAGACCCAGTACTTC. This gives the protein CSTTGQLQETQYF.

This clonotype occurred a few times. The genes are TRBV6-2 or TRBV6-3 and TRBJ2-5, with a possible D match to TRBD2 (5 bases). The CDR3 covers 11 residues. V was pared by 4 bases and J by 7 bases, with 7 bases between. Germline V gives CDR1 MNHEY, CDR2 SVGEGT. The DNA for the CDR3 is TGTGCCAGCAGTTTCGGAGGGACCCAGTACTTC. Protein product: CASSFGGTQYF.

The V and J genes are TRBV7-2 and TRBJ2-7; possible D gene TRBD1, 7 bases. Germline V lookup: CDR1 SGHTA, CDR2 FQGNSA. Trimming shortened V by 3 bases and J by 1 base, and 13 bases separated the two germline ends. This CDR3 comprises 15 residues. CDR3: CASSFGQGGSYEQYF. The CDR3 DNA sequence: TGTGCCAGCAGCTTCGGGCAGGGGGGTTCCTACGAGCAGTACTTC.

J is TRBJ2-7 and V is TRBV10-3; no firm D call. Germline V CDR1 and CDR2: ENHRY, SYGVKD. The ends were cut back, 0 bases at V and 7 bases at J, with 4 bases in the middle. This CDR3 region has 11 residues. CDR3 in amino acids: CAISESKEQYF. As DNA, the CDR3 is TGTGCCATCAGTGAGTCGAAAGAGCAGTACTTC.

In this sample, this clonotype turned up a few times. This chain joins TRBV15 and TRBJ1-1, with D possibly being TRBD1 (6 bases). Germline values: CDR1 LNHNV, CDR2 YYDKDF (reference sequence). Trimming took 4 bases from V and 0 from J, leaving 12 bases between them. The CDR3 is made up of 15 amino acids. Written as DNA, the CDR3 is TGTGCCACCAGCACTGGGGGCGCGTTGAACACTGAAGCTTTCTTT. Protein product: CATSTGGALNTEAFF. Variable domain in full (rest from reference TRBV15 and TRBJ1-1): DAMVIQNPRYQVTQFGKPVTLSCSQTLNHNVMYWYQQKSSQAPKLLFHYYDKDFNNEADTPDNFQSRRPNTSFCFLDIRSPGLGDTAMYLCATSTGGALNTEAFFGQGTRLTVV.

This clonotype showed up just a few times. V and J are TRBV30 and TRBJ2-1; tentative D call: TRBD2 (7 bases). V lost 4 bases to trimming and J lost 9 bases, with 16 bases between them. The CDR3 is 13 amino acids. Germline assignment: CDR1 GTSNPN and CDR2 SVGIG (reference sequence). The CDR3: CAWKGEGLGEQFF. The CDR3 DNA reads TGTGCCTGGAAGGGGGAGGGCCTAGGTGAGCAGTTCTTC.

This clonotype has only a few counts. The chain recombines TRBV4-1 with TRBJ1-4, with D unclear. V lost 3 bases to trimming and J lost 0 bases, with 8 bases between them. This CDR3 region has 15 residues. The germline V gene has CDR1 MGHRA and CDR2 YSYEKL. CDR3 amino acids: CASSHQRSTNEKLFF. The CDR3 DNA reads TGCGCCAGCAGCCATCAACGGTCAACTAATGAAAAACTGTTTTTT.

This clonotype was seen more than once but under ten times. The germline gene is not matched at one end of the junction; a read error may be the cause. V is TRBV20-1 and J is TRBJ1-1, with 9 bases that match TRBD1. Germline values: CDR1 DFQATT, CDR2 SNEGSKA (reference sequence). This CDR3 is built from 14 residues. The CDR3 sequence is CRARDRGQGTEAFF. DNA for the CDR3: TGCAGAGCTAGAGATCGGGGACAGGGCACTGAAGCTTTCTTT.

This clonotype was picked up many times. V and J are TRBV2 and TRBJ2-1; D ambiguous. Trimming removed 3 bases from V and 3 bases from J, with 9 bases in between. In germline, CDR1 is SNHLY, CDR2 FYNNEI. The CDR3 runs to 14 residues. CDR3 DNA sequence: TGTGCCAGCAGTGACTTAGCCAGCTACAATGAGCAGTTCTTC. Translated, it gives CASSDLASYNEQFF.

The chain carries TRBV27 and TRBJ2-1; TRBD2 aligns across 7 bases. The CDR3 is 17 residues long. Losses at the gene ends were 2 bases for V and 0 bases for J; bases not matched to a gene: 7. Germline-derived CDR1 and CDR2 are MNHEY and SMNVEV (reference sequence). The CDR3 DNA is TGTGCCAGCAGTTTACCCCCGGGCGGGAGCTCCTACAATGAGCAGTTCTTC. Translated, it gives CASSLPPGGSSYNEQFF.

The sample holds a few counts of this clonotype. V usage is TRBV27 and J usage is TRBJ2-6; 10 bases agree with TRBD1. V shed 5 bases, J shed 0 bases, and the junction held 7 bases outside the gene matches. There are 18 residues in the CDR3. Per germline, CDR1 MNHEY and CDR2 SMNVEV (reference sequence). CDR3 amino acids: CASSQHGTGASGANVLTF. The CDR3 coding sequence is TGTGCCAGCAGTCAGCACGGGACAGGGGCCTCTGGGGCCAACGTCCTGACTTTC. The entire variable domain, with the rest obtained from reference TRBV27 and TRBJ2-6, is as follows: EAQVTQNPRYLITVTGKKLTVTCSQNMNHEYMSWYRQDPGLGLRQIYYSMNVEVTDKGDVPEGYKVSRKEKRNFPLILESPSPNQTSLYFCASSQHGTGASGANVLTFGAGSRLTVL.

This chain links TRBV7-6 with TRBJ2-7, with 9 nucleotides matching TRBD1. In germline, CDR1 is SGHVS, CDR2 FNYEAQ. This CDR3 is 15 amino acids long. The trim removed 5 bases at V and 4 bases at J, leaving 9 bases unmatched. CDR3 residues: CASSRTDRGRYEQYF. For the CDR3, the DNA is TGTGCCAGCAGCCGCACCGACAGGGGGAGATACGAGCAGTACTTC. The full variable domain, rest sourced from reference TRBV7-6 and TRBJ2-7, is GAGVSQSPRYKVTKRGQDVALRCDPISGHVSLYWYRQALGQGPEFLTYFNYEAQQDKSGLPNDRFSAERPEGSISTLTIQRTEQRDSAMYRCASSRTDRGRYEQYFGPGTRLTVT.

The sample holds a few counts of this clonotype. J is TRBJ1-1 and V is TRBV29-1; the match to TRBD1 covers 9 bases. J gave up 6 bases and V 6 bases, and 5 bases lay outside the gene matches. This CDR3 spans 12 amino acids. The germline gives CDR1 SQVTM, CDR2 ANQGSEA. CDR3 in DNA: TGCAGCGTCATCGGGGACAGGGCTGAAGCTTTCTTT. It yields the protein CSVIGDRAEAFF.

The table lists this clonotype with a few counts. This chain uses TRBV24-1 with TRBJ2-3; tentative D call: TRBD2 (6 bases). The germline V gene has CDR1 KGHDR and CDR2 SFDVKD. This CDR3 region has 15 residues. Trimming pared 10 bases from V and 2 bases from J, leaving 18 bases between. CDR3 sequence: CATGGRLVFTDTQYF. In DNA, the CDR3 is TGTGCCACAGGAGGGAGACTAGTGTTCACAGATACGCAGTATTTT.